Listed below are T cell receptor beta chains from one sample, sequenced in a study of brain T cells in children with intractable seizures. Assay used: immunoSEQ multiplex PCR; TCRdb lists only in-frame clones, some missing. This table holds 62,000 or so clones, about 96% found once. The material was peripheral blood, obtained at surgery. The receptors originated from a boy in the first two years of life with focal cortical dysplasia and intractable seizures. Both conserved end residues are part of each CDR3. D genes are given only for firm matches. Clone size, where shown, is once, few, many, or a class for clones that have expanded.

TRBJ2-7 NA TRBD1 TRBV5-4 TGTGCCAGCAGTCCCGGGACAGGGACCTACGAGCAGTACTTC CASSPGTGTYEQYF
TRBJ1-1 NA TRBD1 TRBV19 TGTGCCAGTAGTGTGACAGGGGGTGCGACTGAAGCTTTCTTT CASSVTGGATEAFF
TRBJ1-2 NA NA TRBV9 TGTGCCAGCAGCGTGTACTTAGACAGCAACTATGGCTACACCTTC CASSVYLDSNYGYTF
TRBJ2-1 NA NA TRBV28 TGTGCCAGCAGTTTATTCGGGAAGGTGAAAAATGAGCAGTTCTTC CASSLFGKVKNEQFF
TRBJ1-2 NA NA TRBV12-3/TRBV12-4 TGTGCCAGCAGTTTAGTCCCCCAGGGCTACACCTTC CASSLVPQGYTF
TRBJ1-1 NA TRBD1 TRBV24-1 TGTGCCACCAGTGATCCGGGACAGAGCCCGATAGGAGCTTTCTTT CATSDPGQSPIGAFF
TRBJ2-1 NA NA TRBV9 TGTGCCAGCAGCGCGGAGGAATACAATGAGCAGTTCTTC CASSAEEYNEQFF
TRBJ1-4 once NA TRBV2 TGTGCCAGCAGTTCTGCCGGGGTCAGGCTCCGACCAACTAATGAAAAACTGTTTTTT CASSSAGVRLRPTNEKLFF
TRBJ1-1 NA NA TRBV5-1 TGCGCCAGCAGAGAGGGGAAGACTGAAGCTTTCTTT CASREGKTEAFF
TRBJ1-6 NA NA TRBV6-6 TGTGCCAGCAGTTACTCGACGGCCGGAGATAATTCACCCCTCCACTTT CASSYSTAGDNSPLHF
TRBJ2-3 NA NA TRBV2 TGTGCCAGCAGTCCCGGGTTCCGGCGAGACACAGATACGCAGTATTTT CASSPGFRRDTDTQYF
TRBJ2-5 NA NA TRBV18 TGTGCCAGCTCACCAAAGGCGCCTCAAGAGACCCAGTACTTC CASSPKAPQETQYF
TRBJ2-5 NA NA TRBV4-1 TGCGCCAGCAGCCAATCACTTCAAGAGACCCAGTACTTC CASSQSLQETQYF